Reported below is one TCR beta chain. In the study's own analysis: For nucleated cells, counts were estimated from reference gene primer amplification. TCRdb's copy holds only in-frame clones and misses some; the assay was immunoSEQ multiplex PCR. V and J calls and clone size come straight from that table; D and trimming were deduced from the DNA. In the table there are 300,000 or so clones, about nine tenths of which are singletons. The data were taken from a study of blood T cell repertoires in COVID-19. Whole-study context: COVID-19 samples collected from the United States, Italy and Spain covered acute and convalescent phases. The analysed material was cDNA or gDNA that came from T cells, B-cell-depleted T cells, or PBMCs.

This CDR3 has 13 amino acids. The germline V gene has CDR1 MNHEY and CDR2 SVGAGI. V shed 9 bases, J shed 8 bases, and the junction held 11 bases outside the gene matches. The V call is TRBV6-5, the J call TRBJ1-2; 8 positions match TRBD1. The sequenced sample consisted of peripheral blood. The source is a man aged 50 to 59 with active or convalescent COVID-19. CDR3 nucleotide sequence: TGTGCCAGTCTCAGGGGGCCGTACGACGGCTACACCTTC. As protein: CASLRGPYDGYTF.